A single sample gave rise to the 26 T cell receptor beta chains below, sequenced in a study of blood T cell repertoires in COVID-19. This table comes from immunoSEQ multiplex PCR, and its TCRdb copy is limited to in-frame clones, with some not included. This sample has about 75,000 clones, with less than 85% found just once. The sample comprised peripheral blood. Receptor source: an elderly woman with active or convalescent COVID-19.

The gene calls are TRBV27 and TRBJ2-1, with 8 bases matching TRBD1. In germline, CDR1 is MNHEY, CDR2 SMNVEV (reference sequence). The CDR3 is 15 residues long. Losses at the gene ends were 2 bases for V and 8 bases for J; bases not matched to a gene: 8. CDR3: CASSLEGQGVHEQFF. In DNA form, the CDR3 reads TGTGCCAGCAGTTTAGAAGGACAGGGTGTTCATGAGCAGTTCTTC.

The CDR3 coding sequence is TGCGCCAGCAGCTCTGGACAGGTGCAGGGGTACGAGCAGTACTTC. This codes for CASSSGQVQGYEQYF. The chain employs TRBV5-1 and TRBJ2-7; 7 bases fit TRBD1. The junction had 10 bases not matched to a gene; V was cut back by 3 bases and J by 4 bases. The CDR3 contains 15 residues. CDR1 SGHRS and CDR2 YFSETQ come from the germline V gene.

The gene calls are TRBV4-2 and TRBJ2-1, with 10 bases identical to TRBD2. The J segment lost 0 bases and the V segment lost 2 bases, leaving 13 bases of the junction unmatched. The CDR3 is 20 amino acids. The germline V gene encodes CDR1 LGHNA and CDR2 YNFKEQ. CDR3 bases: TGTGCCAGCAGCCAATCCGTCGCAGCGGGAGGGAAGAGCTCCTACAATGAGCAGTTCTTC. Amino acid sequence: CASSQSVAAGGKSSYNEQFF.

Many counts were recorded for this clone. The chain couples TRBV27 to TRBJ2-1, with 7 bases lining up with TRBD2. Losses at the gene ends were 5 bases for V and 0 bases for J; bases not matched to a gene: 10. The CDR3 contains 17 residues. CDR1 is MNHEY and CDR2 is SMNVEV in the germline V gene (reference sequence). For the CDR3, the DNA is TGTGCCAGCAGTACATCTGTGGGCGGGAGCTCCTACAATGAGCAGTTCTTC. Translating it yields CASSTSVGGSSYNEQFF.

The chain links TRBV6-2 or TRBV6-3 to TRBJ2-5, with 7 bases identical to TRBD2. CDR1 and CDR2 from the germline V gene are MNHEY and SVGEGT. The J segment lost 5 bases and the V segment lost 5 bases, leaving 8 bases of the junction unmatched. This CDR3 has 14 amino acids. Here the CDR3 reads CASSPYGGGETQYF. DNA of the CDR3: TGTGCCAGCAGTCCCTATGGGGGAGGGGAGACCCAGTACTTC.

The gene calls are TRBV11-2 and TRBJ2-1; TRBD2 matches at 14 bases. In germline, CDR1 is SGHAT, CDR2 FQNNGV. V gave up 3 bases and J gave up 10 bases; unmatched junction bases: 11. The CDR3 length is 17 residues. The chain's CDR3 is CASSFWTSGGIFREQFF. The CDR3 nucleotides read TGTGCCAGCAGCTTCTGGACTAGCGGGGGGATATTTAGGGAGCAGTTCTTC.

CDR3 in amino acids: CASSDSVGRQGALYEVGNTEAFF. The CDR3 DNA reads TGTGCCAGCAGTGACTCAGTGGGTCGACAGGGGGCTTTATATGAGGTAGGGAACACTGAAGCTTTCTTT. V usage is TRBV6-4 and J usage is TRBJ1-1; TRBD1 matches at 10 bases. V lost 0 bases, J lost 1 base, and 23 bases stayed unmatched. This CDR3 has 23 residues. Germline CDR1 MRHNA, CDR2 SNTAGT.

The rearrangement uses TRBV12-3 or TRBV12-4 and TRBJ2-7; maybe TRBD1 (5 bases). There are 13 residues in the CDR3. The V end was cut by 2 bases, the J end by 3 bases, with 8 bases between. The CDR3 nucleotides are TGTGCCAGCAGTTTACTGGACATCTACGAGCAGTACTTC. This gives the protein CASSLLDIYEQYF.

V and J are TRBV6-2 or TRBV6-3 and TRBJ2-7, with D hard to call. V was pared by 4 bases and J by 3 bases, with 4 bases between. CDR3 length: 11 residues. The germline gives CDR1 MNHEY, CDR2 SVGEGT. This CDR3 is CASSFNYEQYF. CDR3 in DNA: TGTGCCAGCAGTTTCAACTACGAGCAGTACTTC.

V is TRBV6-2 or TRBV6-3 and J is TRBJ2-7; 9 nucleotides line up with TRBD2. Losses at the gene ends were 5 bases for V and 2 bases for J; bases not matched to a gene: 13. This CDR3 has 17 residues. From germline, CDR1 is MNHEY and CDR2 SVGEGT. CDR3 nucleotides: TGTGCCAGCAGTAAAATTTCATTCGGCGGGGGGGCCTACGAGCAGTACTTC. Amino acid sequence: CASSKISFGGGAYEQYF.

J is TRBJ2-1 and V is TRBV4-3; 7 nucleotides line up with TRBD2. Germline lookup yields CDR1 LGHNA and CDR2 YSLEER. V lost 4 bases and J lost 14; bases outside the gene matches: 20. This CDR3 spans 16 amino acids. CDR3 loop: CASSPRSSGDEPDKFF. CDR3 coding DNA: TGCGCCAGCAGCCCTCGATCAAGCGGGGATGAGCCGGATAAGTTCTTC.

The chain uses TRBV7-8 and TRBJ1-1, with a tentative D call TRBD1 (6 bases). Germline CDR1 is SGHVS and CDR2 is FQNEAQ. Trimming stripped 2 bases from V and 1 base from J, with 11 bases between. The CDR3 sequence is 15 residues long. CDR3 sequence (DNA): TGTGCCAGCAGCTTAACCGGGACAAAGAACACTGAAGCTTTCTTT. The encoded protein is CASSLTGTKNTEAFF.

V usage is TRBV2 and J usage is TRBJ1-2; weak D call: TRBD1 (6 bases). V was cut by 8 bases and J by 5 bases, with 15 bases left in between. Germline V CDR1 and CDR2: SNHLY, FYNNEI. This CDR3 has 13 amino acids. The CDR3 sequence is CASLPDRSYGYTF. The CDR3 DNA follows: TGTGCCAGCCTCCCGGACAGATCGTATGGCTACACCTTC. The full variable domain, its missing parts supplied by reference TRBV2 and TRBJ1-2, is EPEVTQTPSHQVTQMGQEVILRCVPISNHLYFYWYRQILGQKVEFLVSFYNNEISEKSEIFDDQFSVERPDGSNFTLKIRSTKLEDSAMYFCASLPDRSYGYTFGSGTRLTVV.

A few counts support this clone. V and J are TRBV4-3 and TRBJ1-3, with D perhaps matching TRBD1 (6 bases). The CDR3 is 15 amino acids. Deletions cut 1 base from V and 4 bases from J, with 11 bases between. Germline V CDR1 and CDR2: LGHNA, YSLEER. CDR3 region: CASSQVPDSGNTIYF. The DNA of the CDR3 is TGCGCCAGCAGCCAAGTCCCGGACAGCGGAAACACCATATATTTT.

This rearrangement joins TRBV19 to TRBJ2-2; TRBD2 matches at 7 bases. There are 15 residues in the CDR3. CDR1 is LNHDA and CDR2 is SQIVND in the germline V gene (reference sequence). V trimming: 3 bases; J trimming: 7 bases; junction bases outside the gene matches: 8. CDR3 sequence: CASSILAGAVGELFF. CDR3 coding DNA: TGTGCCAGTAGTATCCTTGCGGGAGCTGTCGGGGAGCTGTTTTTT.

This chain connects TRBV7-9 to TRBJ2-1; a possible D gene is TRBD1 (5 bases). The CDR3 consists of 15 residues. Germline V gene lookup returns CDR1 SEHNR and CDR2 FQNEAQ (reference sequence). Trimming cost V 1 base and J 3 bases, with 10 bases left between them. Here the CDR3 reads CASSLGQNVYNEQFF. In nucleotides, the CDR3 is TGTGCCAGCAGCTTAGGACAGAACGTCTACAATGAGCAGTTCTTC.

The chain combines TRBV6-5 with TRBJ1-3; no clear D. This CDR3 comprises 13 residues. V was pared by 5 bases and J by 6 bases, with 11 bases between. In germline, CDR1 is MNHEY, CDR2 SVGAGI. CDR3 nucleotide sequence: TGTGCCAGCAGTCCAAAAGCCCTAAACACCATATATTTT. The encoded protein is CASSPKALNTIYF.

The rearrangement links TRBV6-2 or TRBV6-3 to TRBJ2-7; the D gene is possibly TRBD1 (5 bases). Germline assignment: CDR1 MNHEY and CDR2 SVGEGT. Between the trimmed V and J ends, which lost 5 bases and 0 bases, there was a span of 17 bases. The CDR3 has 16 residues. The CDR3 sequence: CASSKLRRTLSYEQYF. CDR3 in DNA: TGTGCCAGCAGTAAACTACGTCGGACACTCTCCTACGAGCAGTACTTC.

The chain recombines TRBV7-9 with TRBJ2-1; D unresolved. The V end lost 10 bases, the J end lost 3 bases, and 7 bases lay between the germline ends. Germline values: CDR1 SEHNR, CDR2 FQNEAQ (reference sequence). The CDR3 is 11 amino acids. The CDR3 spells CATQLYNEQFF. As DNA, the CDR3 is TGTGCCACCCAACTCTACAATGAGCAGTTCTTC.

V gene TRBV19 combines with J gene TRBJ2-1, with 7 bases matching TRBD2. The CDR3 is 16 residues long. The V segment lost 3 bases and the J segment 2 bases; nucleotides outside the gene matches: 7. In germline, CDR1 is LNHDA, CDR2 SQIVND (reference sequence). The CDR3 nucleotides read TGTGCCAGTAGTATCGGGCGGGGGAAGGCCTACAATGAGCAGTTCTTC. As protein: CASSIGRGKAYNEQFF.

The chain combines TRBV12-3 or TRBV12-4 with TRBJ1-2; a possible D gene is TRBD1 (5 bases). The V and J ends lost 6 bases and 8 bases respectively, with 10 bases between them. This CDR3 comprises 11 residues. This CDR3 reads CASSGGEGYTF. The CDR3 nucleotides read TGTGCCAGCAGCGGGGGGGAAGGCTACACCTTC.

The chain employs TRBV28 and TRBJ2-7; a possible D gene is TRBD2 (5 bases). In germline, CDR1 is MDHEN, CDR2 SYDVKM. V lost 7 bases and J 1 base, leaving 17 bases between the germline ends. This CDR3 region has 15 residues. The CDR3 loop reads CASNRPGMSSYEQYF. In DNA, the CDR3 is TGTGCCAGCAATCGTCCCGGGATGTCGTCCTACGAGCAGTACTTC.

The DNA for the CDR3 is TGTGCCAGCAGCTCTTTACTTTTGATGACTGAAGCTTTCTTT. This encodes CASSSLLLMTEAFF. The chain employs TRBV13 and TRBJ1-1; D gene uncertain. The V end lost 4 bases, the J end lost 5 bases, and 14 bases lay between the germline ends. Germline-derived CDR1 and CDR2 are PRHDT and FYEKMQ (reference sequence). The CDR3 extends over 14 amino acids. Based on the CDR3 plus reference TRBV13 and TRBJ1-1, the full variable domain is AAGVIQSPRHLIKEKRETATLKCYPIPRHDTVYWYQQGPGQDPQFLISFYEKMQSDKGSIPDRFSAQQFSDYHSELNMSSLELGDSALYFCASSSLLLMTEAFFGQGTRLTVV.

The chain employs TRBV5-6 and TRBJ1-5, with D uncertain. The V and J ends lost 2 bases and 4 bases respectively, with 13 bases between them. In germline, CDR1 is SGHDT, CDR2 YYEEEE. This CDR3 comprises 15 residues. The CDR3 sequence: CASSFKTPGNQPQHF. Written as DNA, the CDR3 is TGTGCCAGCAGCTTTAAGACCCCGGGGAATCAGCCCCAGCATTTT.

This chain joins TRBV6-4 and TRBJ2-1; a possible D gene is TRBD2 (5 bases). This CDR3 contains 15 residues. Trimming took off 4 bases at V and 5 bases at J, with 15 bases between the two ends. Looked up from germline, CDR1 is MRHNA and CDR2 is SNTAGT. This chain's CDR3 is CASSADGVWDNEQFF. For the CDR3, the DNA is TGTGCCAGCAGTGCTGACGGGGTCTGGGACAATGAGCAGTTCTTC.

This rearrangement joins TRBV20-1 to TRBJ2-1; 9 bases match TRBD2. J gave up 0 bases and V 3 bases, and 3 bases lay outside the gene matches. This CDR3 spans 15 amino acids. CDR1 DFQATT and CDR2 SNEGSKA come from the germline V gene (reference sequence). The CDR3 DNA reads TGCAGTGCTAGTCTAGCGGGATACTCCTACAATGAGCAGTTCTTC. Protein sequence: CSASLAGYSYNEQFF.